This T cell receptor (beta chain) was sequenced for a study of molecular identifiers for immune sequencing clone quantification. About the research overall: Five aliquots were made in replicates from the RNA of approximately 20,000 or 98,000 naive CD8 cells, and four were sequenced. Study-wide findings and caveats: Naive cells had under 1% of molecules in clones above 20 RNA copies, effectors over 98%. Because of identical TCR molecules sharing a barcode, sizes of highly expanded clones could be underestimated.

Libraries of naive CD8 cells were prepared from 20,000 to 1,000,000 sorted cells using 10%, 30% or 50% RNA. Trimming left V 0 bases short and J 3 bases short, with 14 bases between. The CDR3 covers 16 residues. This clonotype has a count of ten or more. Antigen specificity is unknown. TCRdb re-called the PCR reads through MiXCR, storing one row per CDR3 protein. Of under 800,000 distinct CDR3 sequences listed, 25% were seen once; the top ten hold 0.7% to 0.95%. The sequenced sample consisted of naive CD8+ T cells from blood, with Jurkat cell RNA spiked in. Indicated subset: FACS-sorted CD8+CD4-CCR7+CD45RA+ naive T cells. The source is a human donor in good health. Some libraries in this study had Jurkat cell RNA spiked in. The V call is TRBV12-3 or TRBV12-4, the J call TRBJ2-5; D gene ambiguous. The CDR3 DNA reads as TGTGCCAGCAGTTTAGCGCTGGCCTCAGGAGAAGAGACCCAGTACTTC. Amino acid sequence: CASSLALASGEETQYF.